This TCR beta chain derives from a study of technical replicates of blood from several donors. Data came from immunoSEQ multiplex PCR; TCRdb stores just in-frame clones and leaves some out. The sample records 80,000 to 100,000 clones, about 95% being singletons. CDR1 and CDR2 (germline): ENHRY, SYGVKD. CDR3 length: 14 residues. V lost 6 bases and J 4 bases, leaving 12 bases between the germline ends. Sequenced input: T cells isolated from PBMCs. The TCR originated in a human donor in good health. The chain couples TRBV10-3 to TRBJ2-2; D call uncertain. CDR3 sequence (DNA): TGTGCCATCAGGGTTGGGCAGGTCACCGGGGAGCTGTTTTTT. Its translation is CAIRVGQVTGELFF.